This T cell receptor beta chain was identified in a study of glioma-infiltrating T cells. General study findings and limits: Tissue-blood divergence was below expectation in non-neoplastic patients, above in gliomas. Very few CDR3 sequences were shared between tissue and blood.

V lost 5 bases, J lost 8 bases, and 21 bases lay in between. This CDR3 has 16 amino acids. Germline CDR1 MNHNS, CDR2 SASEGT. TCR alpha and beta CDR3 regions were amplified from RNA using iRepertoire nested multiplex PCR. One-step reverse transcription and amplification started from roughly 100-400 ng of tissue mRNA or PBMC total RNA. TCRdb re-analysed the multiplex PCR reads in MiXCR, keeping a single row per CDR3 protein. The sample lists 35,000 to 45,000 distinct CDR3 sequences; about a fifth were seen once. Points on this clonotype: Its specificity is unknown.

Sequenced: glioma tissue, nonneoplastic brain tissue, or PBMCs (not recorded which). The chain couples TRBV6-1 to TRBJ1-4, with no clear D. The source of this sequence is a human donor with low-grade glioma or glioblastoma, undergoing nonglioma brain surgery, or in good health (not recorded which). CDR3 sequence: CASSSGPQKASEKLFF. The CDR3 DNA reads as TGTGCCAGCAGTTCCGGGCCCCAGAAGGCCAGCGAAAAACTGTTTTTT.